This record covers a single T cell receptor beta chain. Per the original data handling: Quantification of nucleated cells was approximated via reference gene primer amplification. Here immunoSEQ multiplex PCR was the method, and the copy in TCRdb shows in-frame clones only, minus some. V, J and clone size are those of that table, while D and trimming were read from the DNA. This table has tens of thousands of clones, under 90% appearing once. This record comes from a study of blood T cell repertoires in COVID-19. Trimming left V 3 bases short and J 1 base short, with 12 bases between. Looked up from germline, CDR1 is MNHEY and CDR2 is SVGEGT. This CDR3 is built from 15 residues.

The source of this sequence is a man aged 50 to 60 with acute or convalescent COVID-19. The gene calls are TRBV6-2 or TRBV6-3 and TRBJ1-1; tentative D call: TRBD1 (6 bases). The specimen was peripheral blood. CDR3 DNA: TGTGCCAGCAGTTATTCCGGACAGCCGAACACTGAAGCTTTCTTT. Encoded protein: CASSYSGQPNTEAFF.